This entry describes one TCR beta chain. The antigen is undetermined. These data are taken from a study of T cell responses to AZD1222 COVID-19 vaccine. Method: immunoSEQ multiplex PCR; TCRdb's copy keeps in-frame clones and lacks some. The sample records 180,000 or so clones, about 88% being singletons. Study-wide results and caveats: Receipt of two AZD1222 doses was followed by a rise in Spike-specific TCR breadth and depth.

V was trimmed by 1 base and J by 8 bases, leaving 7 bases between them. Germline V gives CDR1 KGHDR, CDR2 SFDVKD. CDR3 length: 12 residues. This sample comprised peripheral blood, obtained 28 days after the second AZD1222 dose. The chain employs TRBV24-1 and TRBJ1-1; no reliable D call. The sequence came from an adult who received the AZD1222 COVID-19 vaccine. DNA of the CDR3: TGTGCCACCAGTGATTTATTCGGCGAAGCTTTCTTT. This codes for CATSDLFGEAFF.